The T cell receptor (beta chain) described here comes from a study of T cell changes during pregnancy in multiple sclerosis. Germline V lookup: CDR1 MDHEN, CDR2 SYDVKM. V gave up 1 base and J gave up 5 bases, with 8 bases separating them. CDR3 length: 13 amino acids. Sequencing was performed with immunoSEQ multiplex PCR; in TCRdb, only in-frame clones are kept and a portion is missing. The sample includes about 94,000 clones, 90% to 95% of them seen just once. This specimen consisted of peripheral blood, obtained in the third trimester of pregnancy. This clonotype was sampled from a female donor with multiple sclerosis, enrolled in a pregnancy study. The chain uses TRBV28 and TRBJ2-5; a weak D match, TRBD1 (6 bases). Here the CDR3 DNA reads TGTGCCAGCAGTTTATCAGGGGTGGAGACCCAGTACTTC. Translation gives CASSLSGVETQYF.